These 13 T cell receptor beta chains originate from one sample sequenced in a study of cytomegalovirus exposure and HLA in healthy donors. PCR involved 60 Vbeta and 13 Jbeta primers. Sequencing was performed with immunoSEQ multiplex PCR; in TCRdb, only in-frame clones are kept and a portion is missing. The sample holds about 46,000 clones. The sample taken for sequencing was PBMCs. All receptors derive from a woman aged 40 to 50 in good health and CMV-seronegative.

The chain couples TRBV18 to TRBJ2-3; 8 nucleotides agree with TRBD2. Germline loops: CDR1 KGHSH, CDR2 LQKENI. The V gene end was trimmed by 5 bases and the J gene end by 0 bases; junction bases not matched to a gene: 13. This CDR3 is built from 18 residues. CDR3 bases: TGTGCCAGCTCAATACCAAGGTCGCCTAGCGGGAGCACAGATACGCAGTATTTT. It codes for CASSIPRSPSGSTDTQYF.

The V call is TRBV18, the J call TRBJ1-5, with D unresolved. From germline, CDR1 is KGHSH and CDR2 LQKENI. Trimming stripped 4 bases from V and 5 bases from J, with 9 bases between. This CDR3 has 13 amino acids. CDR3 sequence: CASSLESDQPQHF. In DNA form, the CDR3 reads TGTGCCAGCTCACTAGAATCCGATCAGCCCCAGCATTTT. The full variable domain, rest sourced from reference TRBV18 and TRBJ1-5, is NAGVMQNPRHLVRRRGQEARLRCSPMKGHSHVYWYRQLPEEGLKFMVYLQKENIIDESGMPKERFSAEFPKEGPSILRIQQVVRGDSAAYFCASSLESDQPQHFGDGTRLSIL.

The rearrangement links TRBV4-1 to TRBJ1-1, with no clear D. V was shortened by 4 bases and J by 0 bases, with 12 bases between the two germline ends. Germline V CDR1 and CDR2: MGHRA, YSYEKL. CDR3 length: 15 residues. CDR3 sequence reads: CASSPSRLMNTEAFF. As DNA, the CDR3 is TGCGCCAGCAGCCCCTCCAGACTAATGAACACTGAAGCTTTCTTT.

The rearrangement uses TRBV5-4 and TRBJ2-3; 9 bases align to TRBD1. Germline V CDR1 and CDR2: SGHNT, YYREEE (reference sequence). The CDR3 consists of 16 residues. The V segment lost 3 bases and the J segment 1 base; nucleotides outside the gene matches: 6. The CDR3: CASSSPGQGGTDTQYF. CDR3 coding DNA: TGTGCCAGCAGCTCCCCGGGACAGGGAGGCACAGATACGCAGTATTTT. Supplemented by reference TRBV5-4 and TRBJ2-3, the full variable domain reads ETGVTQSPTHLIKTRGQQVTLRCSSQSGHNTVSWYQQALGQGPQFIFQYYREEENGRGNFPPRFSGLQFPNYSSELNVNALELDDSALYLCASSSPGQGGTDTQYFGPGTRLTVL.

The chain recombines TRBV6-6 with TRBJ1-1; the match to TRBD1 covers 8 bases. The V segment lost 10 bases and the J segment 0 bases; nucleotides outside the gene matches: 7. This CDR3 is 14 amino acids long. CDR1 is MNHNY and CDR2 is SVGAGI in the germline V gene (reference sequence). This CDR3 is CATTWTGMNTEAFF. DNA of the CDR3: TGTGCCACCACCTGGACAGGGATGAACACTGAAGCTTTCTTT.

The genes are TRBV30 and TRBJ2-2; TRBD2 matches at 7 bases. This CDR3 is built from 15 residues. The V gene's germline CDR1 is GTSNPN and CDR2 SVGIG (reference sequence). V gave up 5 bases and J gave up 5 bases; unmatched junction bases: 11. The CDR3 sequence: CAWQSAGAGTGELFF. As DNA, the CDR3 is TGTGCCTGGCAAAGTGCGGGAGCAGGAACCGGGGAGCTGTTTTTT.

J is TRBJ2-3 and V is TRBV5-5, with 10 bases matching TRBD1. The CDR3 loop spans 15 amino acids. CDR1 SGHKS and CDR2 YYEKEE come from the germline V gene (reference sequence). The V segment lost 5 bases and the J segment 2 bases; nucleotides outside the gene matches: 5. CDR3 loop: CASSTTGGNTDTQYF. CDR3 DNA: TGTGCCAGCAGTACGACAGGGGGCAACACAGATACGCAGTATTTT.

The V and J genes are TRBV9 and TRBJ2-3; D is unclear. Germline V gene lookup returns CDR1 SGDLS and CDR2 YYNGEE. V was shortened by 0 bases and J by 2 bases, with 7 bases between the two germline ends. The CDR3 length is 14 residues. CDR3 region: CASSVASNTDTQYF. DNA for the CDR3: TGTGCCAGCAGCGTAGCGTCTAACACAGATACGCAGTATTTT.

J is TRBJ2-7 and V is TRBV10-3; weak D call: TRBD2 (6 bases). CDR3 size: 17 residues. Germline CDR1 reads ENHRY; CDR2 reads SYGVKD. V dropped 2 bases and J dropped 7 bases, with 24 bases sitting between them. In nucleotides, the CDR3 is TGTGCCATCAGTGAGGCCGCCCTCGCGGGATGGGTGTTGGAGCAGTACTTC. Amino acids: CAISEAALAGWVLEQYF.

The chain carries TRBV28 and TRBJ2-7, with TRBD1 as a possible D gene (7 bases). Trimming took 6 bases from V and 2 from J, leaving 17 bases between them. The CDR3 runs 15 residues. From germline, CDR1 is MDHEN and CDR2 SYDVKM. CDR3 protein: CASRPQGRYAYEQYF. The CDR3 coding sequence is TGTGCCAGCAGGCCACAGGGGAGGTACGCCTACGAGCAGTACTTC. Complete variable domain (other parts from reference TRBV28 and TRBJ2-7): DVKVTQSSRYLVKRTGEKVFLECVQDMDHENMFWYRQDPGLGLRLIYFSYDVKMKEKGDIPEGYSVSREKKERFSLILESASTNQTSMYLCASRPQGRYAYEQYFGPGTRLTVT.

The chain couples TRBV27 to TRBJ1-2; 8 bases match TRBD1. The CDR3 has 11 amino acids. Germline assignment: CDR1 MNHEY and CDR2 SMNVEV (reference sequence). The CDR3 spells CVSGQVYGYTF. In DNA form, the CDR3 reads TGTGTTTCGGGACAGGTCTATGGCTACACCTTC.

The V call is TRBV11-1, the J call TRBJ2-1, with a possible D match to TRBD2 (5 bases). Germline V gene sequence: CDR1 SGHAT, CDR2 FQDESV (reference sequence). The CDR3 is 14 amino acids. V shed 4 bases and J shed 7 bases, with 14 bases lying between them. The CDR3 spells CASSYPGNRNEQFF. In DNA, the CDR3 is TGTGCCAGCAGCTATCCGGGGAATAGAAATGAGCAGTTCTTC.

The V call is TRBV30, the J call TRBJ2-1, with D possibly matching TRBD1 (6 bases). Germline V CDR1 and CDR2: GTSNPN, SVGIG (reference sequence). Between the trimmed V and J ends, which lost 0 bases and 5 bases, there was a span of 14 bases. The CDR3 is 15 residues long. DNA of the CDR3: TGTGCCTGGAGTGTACGAGGGGGTCCGGACAATGAGCAGTTCTTC. It translates to CAWSVRGGPDNEQFF.